Presented here are 21 T cell receptor beta chains from one specimen sequenced in a study of T cell responses to AZD1222 COVID-19 vaccine. Profiling relied on immunoSEQ multiplex PCR, and the TCRdb table lists in-frame clones only, not all of them. Of roughly 66,000 clones in the sample, less than 90% were seen once. The sample was peripheral blood, taken on day 0 of AZD1222 vaccination. These receptors all come from an adult in good health.

V gene TRBV11-2 combines with J gene TRBJ1-5, with TRBD1 as a possible D gene (5 bases). There are 17 residues in the CDR3. The V gene lost 0 bases and the J gene lost 0 bases, with 12 bases spanning the gap. Germline-derived CDR1 and CDR2 are SGHAT and FQNNGV. The CDR3 region has the DNA TGTGCCAGCAGCTTAGAATGGGCCGGGACTAGCAATCAGCCCCAGCATTTT. This encodes CASSLEWAGTSNQPQHF.

The chain is built from TRBV7-2 and TRBJ2-7; D possibly uses TRBD1 or TRBD2 (6 bases each). The germline V and J ends were trimmed by 4 bases and 2 bases, with 12 bases remaining between them. This CDR3 comprises 14 residues. CDR1 and CDR2 (germline): SGHTA, FQGNSA. The CDR3 reads CASSYTGRTYEQYF. The CDR3 region has the DNA TGTGCCAGCAGCTATACAGGGAGGACCTACGAGCAGTACTTC.

The V gene is TRBV9, the J gene TRBJ1-2; D gene ambiguous. Deletions cut 0 bases from V and 2 bases from J, with 5 bases between. The CDR3 loop spans 13 amino acids. In germline, CDR1 is SGDLS, CDR2 YYNGEE. The CDR3 DNA reads as TGTGCCAGCAGCGTAGACGTCAACTATGGCTACACCTTC. Translating it yields CASSVDVNYGYTF. Full variable domain (missing parts from reference TRBV9 and TRBJ1-2): DSGVTQTPKHLITATGQRVTLRCSPRSGDLSVYWYQQSLDQGLQFLIQYYNGEERAKGNILERFSAQQFPDLHSELNLSSLELGDSALYFCASSVDVNYGYTFGSGTRLTVV.

The genes are TRBV7-2 and TRBJ1-1; 10 positions match TRBD1. V lost 2 bases to trimming and J lost 1 base; unmatched junction nucleotides: 4. The CDR3 is 16 amino acids. Germline values: CDR1 SGHTA, CDR2 FQGNSA. CDR3 region: CASSLIGTGANTEAFF. The CDR3 bases are TGTGCCAGCAGCTTAATCGGGACAGGGGCGAACACTGAAGCTTTCTTT.

The chain combines TRBV4-2 with TRBJ1-6; D perhaps matches TRBD1 (5 bases). The CDR3 covers 14 residues. The V end was cut by 0 bases, the J end by 13 bases, with 13 bases between. Germline V gives CDR1 LGHNA, CDR2 YNFKEQ. In nucleotides, the CDR3 is TGTGCCAGCAGCCAAGATGGGACCGGGATCCCCCTCCACTTT. This encodes CASSQDGTGIPLHF.

This clone was seen a single time. The chain employs TRBV19 and TRBJ2-1; TRBD1 matches at 7 bases. This CDR3 comprises 13 residues. Unmatched junction bases numbered 2, after V lost 3 bases and J lost 6 bases. The germline CDR1 and CDR2 sequences are LNHDA and SQIVND (reference sequence). CDR3 nucleotides: TGTGCCAGTAGTATGGCAGGGGGCAATGAGCAGTTCTTC. Its protein is CASSMAGGNEQFF.

The V call is TRBV6-5, the J call TRBJ1-1; a possible D gene is TRBD1 (5 bases). Per germline, CDR1 MNHEY and CDR2 SVGAGI. The ends were cut back, 6 bases at V and 0 bases at J, with 11 bases in the middle. This CDR3 has 14 residues. CDR3: CASRAGWLNTEAFF. The CDR3 bases are TGTGCCAGCAGGGCAGGGTGGTTGAACACTGAAGCTTTCTTT.

The genes are TRBV10-3 and TRBJ2-7; 8 bases are a match to TRBD1. J was trimmed by 3 bases and V by 2 bases; bases with no gene match: 9. This CDR3 comprises 16 residues. Germline V gives CDR1 ENHRY, CDR2 SYGVKD. The CDR3 nucleotides are TGTGCCATCAGTGAGCCAACAGCTACAGGGGGCTACGAGCAGTACTTC. Amino acid sequence: CAISEPTATGGYEQYF.

The chain employs TRBV7-8 and TRBJ2-7; 7 bases align to TRBD1. The ends lost 5 bases at V and 6 bases at J; junction bases unmatched: 7. The CDR3 sequence is 13 residues long. Germline CDR1 and CDR2: SGHVS and FQNEAQ. The CDR3 region has the DNA TGTGCCAGCAGCCCTAGGGGGCAGGGCGAGCAGTACTTC. Protein: CASSPRGQGEQYF. Full variable domain (outside the CDR3, taken from reference TRBV7-8 and TRBJ2-7): GAGVSQSPRYKVAKRGQDVALRCDPISGHVSLFWYQQALGQGPEFLTYFQNEAQLDKSGLPSDRFFAERPEGSVSTLKIQRTQQEDSAVYLCASSPRGQGEQYFGPGTRLTVT.

This clone was found once. The sample has other DNA sequences that encode this CDR3 too. V gene TRBV12-3 or TRBV12-4 combines with J gene TRBJ2-5; D not certain. The CDR3 consists of 11 residues. Deletions cut 1 base from V and 4 bases from J, with 1 base between. CDR3 amino acids: CASSLGETQYF. The CDR3 coding sequence is TGTGCCAGCAGTTTAGGAGAGACCCAGTACTTC.

The chain is built from TRBV11-3 and TRBJ2-1; 11 bases agree with TRBD2. This CDR3 is built from 16 residues. V gave up 1 base and J gave up 4 bases; unmatched junction bases: 3. Per germline, CDR1 SGHNT and CDR2 YENEEA. The CDR3 nucleotides are TGTGCCAGCAGCTTAGGCCTAGCGGGGGGATACAATGAGCAGTTCTTC. It encodes CASSLGLAGGYNEQFF.

The chain is built from TRBV19 and TRBJ1-1; D is undetermined. This CDR3 has 12 residues. V lost 7 bases, J lost 0 bases, and 6 bases lay in between. Germline V lookup: CDR1 LNHDA, CDR2 SQIVND (reference sequence). In nucleotides, the CDR3 is TGTGCCAGTATTGGGATGAACACTGAAGCTTTCTTT. It is translated as CASIGMNTEAFF.

The chain links TRBV2 to TRBJ1-1; TRBD1 might be the D (6 bases). CDR1 is SNHLY and CDR2 is FYNNEI in the germline V gene. The CDR3 is 12 residues long. With 6 bases removed from V and 10 bases from J, the gap between germline ends came to 15 bases. In DNA, the CDR3 is TGTGCCAGCAGCGCACAGGGTAAGGTAGCTTTCTTT. Protein sequence: CASSAQGKVAFF.

The V gene is TRBV6-5, the J gene TRBJ1-2; D may be TRBD1 (6 bases). The CDR3 contains 12 residues. Trimming stripped 6 bases from V and 8 bases from J, with 13 bases between. Germline V gene sequence: CDR1 MNHEY, CDR2 SVGAGI. The chain's CDR3 is CASRRTEGGYTF. For the CDR3, the DNA is TGTGCCAGCAGGAGGACAGAAGGAGGCTACACCTTC.

The gene calls are TRBV9 and TRBJ1-1, with unresolved D. The CDR3 runs 13 residues. V gave up 3 bases and J gave up 3 bases, with 9 bases separating them. Germline CDR1 and CDR2: SGDLS and YYNGEE. The CDR3 DNA sequence: TGTGCCAGCAGCGAGGGAGTACACACTGAAGCTTTCTTT. This translates into CASSEGVHTEAFF.

The CDR3 loop is CASSEALRPADRVHYEQYF. The DNA of the CDR3 is TGTGCCAGCAGTGAAGCGCTTCGTCCCGCGGACAGGGTTCACTACGAGCAGTACTTC. The chain has TRBV6-1 and TRBJ2-7, with 8 bases fitting TRBD1. Germline-derived CDR1 and CDR2 are MNHNS and SASEGT. The CDR3 has 19 residues. The V gene end was trimmed by 0 bases and the J gene end by 3 bases; junction bases not matched to a gene: 16.

The CDR3 nucleotides read TGTGCCACCAGTGGGCGGACTAGCGGGGTTAATGAGCAGTTCTTC. It translates to CATSGRTSGVNEQFF. The V and J genes are TRBV24-1 and TRBJ2-1, with 12 bases matching TRBD2. V was clipped by 5 bases and J by 7 bases; unmatched bases: 5. The CDR3 sequence is 15 residues long. Germline V gives CDR1 KGHDR, CDR2 SFDVKD.

The chain is built from TRBV7-7 and TRBJ2-5; D perhaps matches TRBD1 (5 bases). Deletions cut 3 bases from V and 1 base from J, with 12 bases between. The CDR3 runs 15 residues. Per germline, CDR1 SSHAT and CDR2 FNYEAQ (reference sequence). CDR3 in amino acids: CASSLAWTPQETQYF. For the CDR3, the DNA is TGTGCCAGCAGCTTGGCCTGGACACCCCAAGAGACCCAGTACTTC.

V is TRBV7-2 and J is TRBJ2-2, with D possibly TRBD1 on 6 matching bases. This CDR3 region has 16 residues. Germline V CDR1 and CDR2: SGHTA, FQGNSA. Deletions cut 1 base from V and 2 bases from J, with 11 bases between. CDR3 sequence: CASSLGQDFNTGELFF. The DNA of the CDR3 is TGTGCCAGCAGCTTAGGACAGGATTTTAACACCGGGGAGCTGTTTTTT.

The V gene is TRBV6-2 or TRBV6-3, the J gene TRBJ2-5; 10 bases are a match to TRBD2. This CDR3 contains 16 residues. Germline V gene lookup returns CDR1 MNHEY and CDR2 SVGEGT. Unmatched junction bases numbered 4, after V lost 2 bases and J lost 1 base. CDR3 sequence (DNA): TGTGCCAGCAGTTACACACTAGCGGGGAGCCAAGAGACCCAGTACTTC. This encodes CASSYTLAGSQETQYF.

The rearrangement links TRBV5-1 to TRBJ1-5; D is possibly TRBD1 (6 bases). CDR1 and CDR2 from the germline V gene are SGHRS and YFSETQ. The CDR3 is 14 amino acids. The germline V and J ends were trimmed by 0 bases and 9 bases, with 13 bases remaining between them. In DNA, the CDR3 is TGCGCCAGCAGCTTGGAGGGACATCCGGGGCCCCAGCATTTT. This sequence encodes CASSLEGHPGPQHF.